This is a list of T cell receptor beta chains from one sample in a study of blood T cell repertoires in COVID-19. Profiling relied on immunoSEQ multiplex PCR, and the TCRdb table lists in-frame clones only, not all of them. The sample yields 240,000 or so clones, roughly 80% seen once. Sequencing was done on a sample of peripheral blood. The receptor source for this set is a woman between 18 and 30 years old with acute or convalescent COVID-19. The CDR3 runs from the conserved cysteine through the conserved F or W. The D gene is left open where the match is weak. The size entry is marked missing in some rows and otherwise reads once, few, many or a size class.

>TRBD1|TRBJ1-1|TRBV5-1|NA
CASSLVAGGGNTEAFF
TGCGCCAGCAGCTTGGTGGCAGGGGGCGGGAACACTGAAGCTTTCTTT
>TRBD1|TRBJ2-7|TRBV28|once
CASSLGRQGSSYEQYF
TGTGCCAGCAGCCTAGGACGACAGGGGAGCTCCTACGAGCAGTACTTC
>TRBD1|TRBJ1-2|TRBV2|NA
CASIRPGTGNYGYTF
TGTGCCAGCATTCGTCCCGGGACAGGGAACTATGGCTACACCTTC
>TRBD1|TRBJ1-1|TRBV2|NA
CASSEMGQDMNTEAFF
TGTGCCAGCAGTGAAATGGGACAGGATATGAACACTGAAGCTTTCTTT
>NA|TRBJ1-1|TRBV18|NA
CASSPSVRDTEAFF
TGTGCCAGCTCACCATCTGTGCGTGACACTGAAGCTTTCTTT
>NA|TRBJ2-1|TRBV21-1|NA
CASEPLAKGREQFF
TGTGCCAGCGAACCTCTAGCGAAGGGTCGTGAGCAGTTCTTC
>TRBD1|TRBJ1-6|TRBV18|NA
CASSPTGSSNSPLHF
TGTGCCAGCTCACCGACAGGGTCGTCAAATTCACCCCTCCACTTT
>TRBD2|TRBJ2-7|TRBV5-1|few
CASSSLAGGTYEQYF
TGCGCCAGCAGCTCTCTAGCGGGAGGGACCTACGAGCAGTACTTC
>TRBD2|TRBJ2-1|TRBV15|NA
CATSSTSGNSVF
TGTGCCACCAGCTCCACTAGCGGGAATAGTGTCTTC
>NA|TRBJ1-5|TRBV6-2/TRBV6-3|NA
CASSYLWEGLDQPQHF
TGTGCCAGCAGTTACCTTTGGGAGGGGTTGGATCAGCCCCAGCATTTT
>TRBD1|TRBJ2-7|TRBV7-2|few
CASSLDGTGGFYEQYF
TGTGCCAGCAGCTTAGATGGGACAGGGGGTTTCTACGAGCAGTACTTC
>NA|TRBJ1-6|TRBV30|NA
CAWSSAQGRSPLHF
TGTGCCTGGAGTTCGGCGCAGGGAAGGTCACCCCTCCACTTT
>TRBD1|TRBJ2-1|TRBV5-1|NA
CASSLGRQGQHNEQFF
TGCGCCAGCAGCTTGGGTCGACAGGGGCAACACAATGAGCAGTTCTTC
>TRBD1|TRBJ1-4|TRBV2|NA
CASSEKSVDRGLPREKLFF
TGTGCCAGCAGTGAAAAATCCGTGGACAGGGGTCTCCCCCGGGAAAAACTGTTTTTT
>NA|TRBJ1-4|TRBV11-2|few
CASSFNRDRLFF
TGTGCCAGCAGCTTCAACAGGGACCGGCTGTTTTTT
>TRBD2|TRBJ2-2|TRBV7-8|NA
CASSRRSGTNTGELFF
TGTGCCAGCAGCCGCCGAAGCGGGACGAACACCGGGGAGCTGTTTTTT
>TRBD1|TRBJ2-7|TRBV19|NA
CASSDPGQGAREQYF
TGTGCCAGTAGTGACCCGGGACAGGGGGCCCGCGAGCAGTACTTC
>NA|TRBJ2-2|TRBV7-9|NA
CASSLRGIHTGELFF
TGTGCCAGCAGCTTACGGGGTATACACACCGGGGAGCTGTTTTTT
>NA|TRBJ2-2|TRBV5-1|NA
CASSLASSGSTGGGELFF
TGCGCCAGCAGCTTGGCAAGTTCCGGGAGTACCGGCGGCGGGGAGCTGTTTTTT
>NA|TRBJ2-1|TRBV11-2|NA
CASGGVGGGDDEQFF
TGTGCCAGCGGCGGAGTGGGAGGTGGTGATGATGAGCAGTTCTTC
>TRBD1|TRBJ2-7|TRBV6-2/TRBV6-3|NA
CASTPYRDRGSEQYF
TGTGCCAGCACCCCGTACCGGGACAGGGGATCCGAGCAGTACTTC
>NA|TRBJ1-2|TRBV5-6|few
CASSFQTGQGGYTF
TGTGCCAGCAGCTTCCAGACAGGACAAGGTGGCTACACCTTC
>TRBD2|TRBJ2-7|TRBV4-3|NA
CASSQDRVSSGYSYEQYF
TGCGCCAGCAGCCAAGATCGGGTTTCTAGCGGCTACTCCTACGAGCAGTACTTC
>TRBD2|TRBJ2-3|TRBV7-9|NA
CASSLVNPSGSATDTQYF
TGTGCCAGCAGCTTAGTTAATCCTAGCGGGAGCGCCACAGATACGCAGTATTTT
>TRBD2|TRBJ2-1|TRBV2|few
CASRGTGTSGSNEQFF
TGTGCCAGCAGGGGGACCGGGACTAGCGGGAGCAATGAGCAGTTCTTC
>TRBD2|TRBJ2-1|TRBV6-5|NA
CASFRTSGPLGEQFF
TGTGCCAGCTTCCGGACTAGCGGGCCCCTTGGTGAGCAGTTCTTC
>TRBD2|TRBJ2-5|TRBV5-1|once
CASSLGREPETQYF
TGCGCCAGCAGCTTGGGGCGGGAGCCGGAGACCCAGTACTTC
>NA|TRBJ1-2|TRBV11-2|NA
CASSLGQGGGYGYTF
TGTGCCAGCAGCTTGGGGCAGGGAGGGGGCTATGGCTACACCTTC
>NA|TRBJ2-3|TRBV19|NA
CASSTRPWRDTQYF
TGTGCCAGTAGTACCCGACCGTGGCGGGATACGCAGTATTTT
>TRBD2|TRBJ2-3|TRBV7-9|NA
CASSPRGLAIRDTQYF
TGTGCCAGCAGCCCCCGGGGACTAGCCATACGAGATACGCAGTATTTT
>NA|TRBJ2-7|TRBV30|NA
CAWNRDFSYEQYF
TGTGCCTGGAACCGGGACTTTTCCTACGAGCAGTACTTC
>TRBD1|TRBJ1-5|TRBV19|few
CASRGQGASNQPQHF
TGTGCCAGTAGGGGACAGGGGGCGAGCAATCAGCCCCAGCATTTT
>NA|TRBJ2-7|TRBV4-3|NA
CASSQILGGRHEQYF
TGCGCCAGCAGCCAGATACTAGGGGGAAGGCACGAGCAGTACTTC
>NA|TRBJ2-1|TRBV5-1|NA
CASSLGDFGNNEQFF
TGCGCCAGCAGCTTGGGGGACTTTGGGAACAATGAGCAGTTCTTC
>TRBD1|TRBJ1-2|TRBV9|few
CASSARDRGQYGYTF
TGTGCCAGCAGCGCTCGAGATAGGGGACAGTATGGCTACACCTTC
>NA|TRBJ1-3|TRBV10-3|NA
CATSGTTGNTIYF
TGTGCCACCTCCGGGACAACTGGAAACACCATATATTTT
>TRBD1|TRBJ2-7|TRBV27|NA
CASRMSGTESYEQYF
TGTGCCAGCCGGATGAGTGGGACAGAATCCTACGAGCAGTACTTC
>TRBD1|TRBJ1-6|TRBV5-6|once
CASSPTGGYSPLHF
TGTGCCAGCAGTCCGACAGGGGGTTATTCACCCCTCCACTTT
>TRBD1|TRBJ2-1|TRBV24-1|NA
CATSASPGQGVFSYNEQFF
TGTGCCACCAGTGCGTCACCGGGACAGGGGGTCTTCTCCTACAATGAGCAGTTCTTC
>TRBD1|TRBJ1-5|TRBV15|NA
CATSIGDSYNQPQHF
TGTGCCACCAGCATTGGGGACAGCTACAATCAGCCCCAGCATTTT
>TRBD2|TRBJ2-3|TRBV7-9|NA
CASSSSGREVDTQYF
TGTGCCAGCAGCTCTAGCGGGAGGGAGGTAGATACGCAGTATTTT
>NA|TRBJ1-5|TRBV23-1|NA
CASSPDQPQHF
TGCGCCAGCAGTCCGGATCAGCCCCAGCATTTT
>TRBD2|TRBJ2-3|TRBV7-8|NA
CASSPLVGTTTDTQYF
TGTGCCAGCAGCCCCCTGGTTGGGACTACTACAGATACGCAGTATTTT